This T cell receptor (beta chain) is drawn from a study of CD8+CD57+ T cells in acquired aplastic anemia. About the research overall: Across the sorted CD4+ and CD8+ cells, DNA amounts averaged approximately 3 ug.

Sequencing involved patients with CD8+CD57+ cell expansion previously shown by flow cytometry. In all patients, the disease was severe acquired aplastic anemia. Among the patients, none had received any therapy at the time of blood sampling. Profiles of TCR beta VDJ and CDR3 were generated from a genomic DNA template. One entry per CDR3 protein, called by TCRdb with MiXCR from the reads. The repertoire holds 120,000 or so distinct CDR3 sequences, with 30% to 45% as singletons. This clonotype was counted many times. The V gene end was trimmed by 6 bases and the J gene end by 3 bases; junction bases not matched to a gene: 4. Germline lookup yields CDR1 MGHDK and CDR2 SYGVNS. The CDR3 runs to 13 residues.

V usage is TRBV25-1 and J usage is TRBJ2-5; 7 bases map to TRBD1. Sequencing used sorted CD4+, CD8+, or CD8+CD57+ T cells (not recorded which) from PBMCs. The clonotype was recovered from a human donor with aplastic anemia. Here the CDR3 DNA reads TGTGCCAGCAGGCCTACAGGGGAAGAGACCCAGTACTTC. It translates to CASRPTGEETQYF.